This entry is about one T cell receptor (beta chain). These data are taken from a study of blood T cell repertoires in COVID-19. Study details: Samples representing acute and convalescent COVID-19 were sourced from the United States, Italy and Spain.

Original methodology: How many nucleated cells were present was estimated from reference gene primer amplification. Assay used: immunoSEQ multiplex PCR; TCRdb lists only in-frame clones, some missing. That table gives V, J and clone size, and the DNA gave D and trimming. In the table there are some 150,000 clones, about three quarters of which are singletons. Germline CDR1 reads SGHVS; CDR2 reads FNYEAQ. This CDR3 has 14 amino acids. Losses at the gene ends were 5 bases for V and 1 base for J; bases not matched to a gene: 2. Those who participated ranged in age from roughly 18 to 95 years and resided in approximately 26 US areas. Participants were placed into cohorts based on the clinical history they reported.

This TCR derives from a woman in her forties or fifties who had recovered from COVID-19. Input material: PBMCs or T cells enriched from blood (not recorded which). V and J are TRBV7-6 and TRBJ2-1; TRBD1 agrees at 7 bases. The CDR3 loop reads CASSRGQSYNEQFF. The DNA for the CDR3 is TGTGCCAGCAGCCGGGGACAGTCCTACAATGAGCAGTTCTTC.